The present TCR beta chain was sequenced within a study of T cells in narcolepsy. Study details: Patients with NT1 or NT2 and healthy control donors were enrolled.

Concerning this clone itself: The target antigen is unknown.

Study-wide points: Comparing one patient's CSF and blood CD4+ clonotypes highlighted HCRT- and TRIB2-specific autoreactive clonotypes.

Only in-frame clones appear in the TCRdb table, and some are missing; sequencing was by immunoSEQ multiplex PCR. The data show about 33,000 clones, with 75% to 90% seen just once and 1% to 1.5% held by the top ten. The CDR3 consists of 15 residues. J was trimmed by 0 bases and V by 6 bases; bases with no gene match: 5. The germline V gene has CDR1 LNHDA and CDR2 SQIVND (reference sequence). V gene TRBV19 combines with J gene TRBJ2-1; TRBD1 matches at 7 bases. Material for sequencing was CD45RA- memory CD4+ T cells from PBMCs. This clonotype originated in a human donor with narcolepsy. This chain's CDR3 is CASSMDRSSYNEQFF. CDR3 DNA: TGTGCCAGTAGCATGGACAGGAGCTCCTACAATGAGCAGTTCTTC. The whole variable domain, remainder taken from reference TRBV19 and TRBJ2-1, is DGGITQSPKYLFRKEGQNVTLSCEQNLNHDAMYWYRQDPGQGLRLIYYSQIVNDFQKGDIAEGYSVSREKKESFPLTVTSAQKNPTAFYLCASSMDRSSYNEQFFGPGTRLTVL.